This T cell receptor beta chain was sequenced in a study of CXCR3-negative and CXCR3-positive naive CD8 T cells. The study, taken as a whole, reports: TRB CDR3s of CXCR3-positive naive cells were more hydrophobic than those of CXCR3-negative naive cells.

Germline CDR1 SGHVS, CDR2 FNYEAQ. CDR3 length: 15 residues. To note about this clonotype: Its antigen is unidentified.

UMI labels and 5' RACE were used to prepare the TRB cDNA libraries. TCRdb reprocessed the 5' RACE reads and reports one entry per CDR3 protein, with no DNA. This sample contains about 86,000 distinct CDR3 sequences. Sequencing was carried out using naive CXCR3+ CD8+ T cells from blood. Indicated subset: CD45RO-CCR7+CD27+CD95- naive CD8+ T cells expressing CXCR3 (TNR3+). This clonotype originated in a human donor in good health. Some clones in this sample may be carry-over from other donors' samples. The V call is TRBV7-6, the J call TRBJ2-1; TCRdb's D gene call, TRBD1, goes unchecked for lack of DNA. The chain's CDR3 is CASSPDPASYNEQFF.